Following are 10 T cell receptor beta chains from one sample sequenced in a study of shared clonotypes between healthy human individuals. Data came from immunoSEQ multiplex PCR; TCRdb stores just in-frame clones and leaves some out. Counted here are 2,500,000 or so clones, under 95% occurring once; the ten biggest clones make up approximately 0.36%. Source material: naive CD4+ T cells from PBMCs. The subset here: CD45RA+ positively selected. These TCRs come from a man younger than 35 in good health. Some clones in this sample may be carry-over from other donors' samples.

Comment on this clone: The identical CDR3 is also encoded by other nucleotide sequences in the sample. The chain links TRBV15 to TRBJ2-7; D remains ambiguous. V dropped 2 bases and J dropped 4 bases, with 6 bases sitting between them. CDR1 is LNHNV, CDR2 YYDKDF, per germline (reference sequence). This CDR3 has 12 amino acids. CDR3 sequence reads: CATSRQRYEQYF. Here the CDR3 DNA reads TGTGCCACCAGCAGACAGAGGTACGAGCAGTACTTC.

This chain joins TRBV29-1 and TRBJ1-1, with TRBD1 matching 7 bases. The germline gives CDR1 SQVTM, CDR2 ANQGSEA. This CDR3 spans 14 amino acids. Unmatched junction bases numbered 8, after V lost 6 bases and J lost 1 base. CDR3 region: CSVTSRTGNTEAFF. CDR3 nucleotides: TGCAGCGTGACCTCGCGGACAGGGAACACTGAAGCTTTCTTT.

The chain links TRBV28 to TRBJ1-5; 7 bases are shared with TRBD1. The germline V gene encodes CDR1 MDHEN and CDR2 SYDVKM. V lost 6 bases and J lost 2; bases outside the gene matches: 4. There are 14 residues in the CDR3. The CDR3 protein is CASSPDRGNQPQHF. The DNA of the CDR3 is TGTGCCAGCAGCCCAGACAGGGGCAATCAGCCCCAGCATTTT.

V is TRBV6-8 and J is TRBJ1-3; D is uncertain. Germline CDR1 and CDR2: MNHGY and SAAAGT. Trimming stripped 4 bases from V and 3 bases from J, with 13 bases between. CDR3 length: 15 amino acids. The CDR3 region has the DNA TGTGCCAGCAGTTTAGCGACAAAGTTTGGAAACACCATATATTTT. This codes for CASSLATKFGNTIYF.

CDR3 bases: TGTGCCAGCAGCTTATCGGATGGGACAGGGTTAGAGCCCCAGCATTTT. Translation: CASSLSDGTGLEPQHF. The V gene is TRBV7-9, the J gene TRBJ1-5, with 9 bases matching TRBD1. V gave up 2 bases and J gave up 8 bases; unmatched junction bases: 10. Germline assignment: CDR1 SEHNR and CDR2 FQNEAQ (reference sequence). The CDR3 contains 16 residues.

The chain joins TRBV4-2 to TRBJ2-7, with 9 bases that match TRBD1. V trimming: 0 bases; J trimming: 2 bases; junction bases outside the gene matches: 17. Germline V gives CDR1 LGHNA, CDR2 YNFKEQ. This CDR3 spans 20 amino acids. The CDR3 nucleotides are TGTGCCAGCAGCCAAGAAGTTTCTGGGGAACAGGGGGCCTCCCCCTACGAGCAGTACTTC. Residues: CASSQEVSGEQGASPYEQYF.

The J gene is TRBJ1-3, the V gene TRBV5-1; no firm D call. Germline CDR1 is SGHRS and CDR2 is YFSETQ. The CDR3 totals 15 residues. Deletions cut 0 bases from V and 0 bases from J, with 7 bases between. CDR3 DNA sequence: TGCGCCAGCAGCTTGGTCAGTAGCTCTGGAAACACCATATATTTT. Residues: CASSLVSSSGNTIYF.

This rearrangement joins TRBV7-8 to TRBJ1-1, with 7 bases matching TRBD1. CDR3 length equals 17 residues. Germline CDR1 reads SGHVS; CDR2 reads FQNEAQ. Trimming at V came to 2 bases and at J to 3 bases, leaving 12 bases not matched to a gene. In DNA form, the CDR3 reads TGTGCCAGCAGCTTAAACCCAAGACAGGGCTCCCACACTGAAGCTTTCTTT. This gives the protein CASSLNPRQGSHTEAFF.

The V call is TRBV5-1, the J call TRBJ1-1, with D unresolved. V shed 5 bases and J shed 1 base, with 9 bases lying between them. Germline V gene lookup returns CDR1 SGHRS and CDR2 YFSETQ. The CDR3 has 13 residues. This CDR3 is CASRLQPNTEAFF. As DNA, the CDR3 is TGCGCCAGCAGGTTGCAACCGAACACTGAAGCTTTCTTT.

The rearrangement links TRBV28 to TRBJ2-3; D not certain. Germline loops: CDR1 MDHEN, CDR2 SYDVKM. Deletions cut 4 bases from V and 0 bases from J, with 14 bases between. The CDR3 covers 16 residues. The CDR3 loop reads CASSSPLDTSTDTQYF. CDR3 coding DNA: TGTGCCAGCAGTTCCCCCCTCGATACTAGCACAGATACGCAGTATTTT.